Below, 21 T cell receptor beta chains from the same sample are listed, as sequenced in a study of shared clonotypes between healthy human individuals. Profiling relied on immunoSEQ multiplex PCR, and the TCRdb table lists in-frame clones only, not all of them. The sample records 2 million to 2.5 million clones, under 95% being singletons. Source material: naive CD4+ T cells from PBMCs. Subset given: CD45RA+ positively selected. The receptors shown here come from a man aged 18 to 30 in good health. Some clones in this sample may be carry-over from other donors' samples.

This chain joins TRBV27 and TRBJ2-7, with 10 nucleotides matching TRBD2. J lost 5 bases, V lost 6 bases, and 10 bases had no gene match. The CDR3 length is 15 residues. Germline V gene data show CDR1 as MNHEY and CDR2 as SMNVEV (reference sequence). The DNA of the CDR3 is TGTGCCAGCAGGTCGGGACTAGCGCAAACGGACGAGCAGTACTTC. Its protein product is CASRSGLAQTDEQYF.

The chain employs TRBV9 and TRBJ2-7; 7 bases match TRBD1. This CDR3 is 14 amino acids long. The V segment lost 6 bases and the J segment 4 bases; nucleotides outside the gene matches: 10. CDR1 SGDLS and CDR2 YYNGEE come from the germline V gene. CDR3 nucleotide sequence: TGTGCCAGCAACCCACAGGGGTCAGGTTACGAGCAGTACTTC. Residues: CASNPQGSGYEQYF. Looking up the rest from reference TRBV9 and TRBJ2-7 gives the full variable domain: DSGVTQTPKHLITATGQRVTLRCSPRSGDLSVYWYQQSLDQGLQFLIQYYNGEERAKGNILERFSAQQFPDLHSELNLSSLELGDSALYFCASNPQGSGYEQYFGPGTRLTVT.

The V gene is TRBV11-1, the J gene TRBJ1-6; D is unresolved. CDR3 size: 13 residues. V lost 6 bases, J lost 8 bases, and 11 bases lay in between. Germline CDR1 reads SGHAT; CDR2 reads FQDESV (reference sequence). The CDR3 reads CASRGSLHSPLHF. DNA of the CDR3: TGTGCCAGCAGGGGCAGTCTACATTCACCCCTCCACTTT.

The CDR3 loop reads CASSVYNEQFF. CDR3 in DNA: TGTGCCAGCAGCGTATACAATGAGCAGTTCTTC. The V call is TRBV7-2, the J call TRBJ2-1; D is uncertain. V gave up 5 bases and J gave up 4 bases, with 3 bases separating them. The CDR3 is 11 residues long. Per germline, CDR1 SGHTA and CDR2 FQGNSA. Based on the CDR3 plus reference TRBV7-2 and TRBJ2-1, the full variable domain is GAGVSQSPSNKVTEKGKDVELRCDPISGHTALYWYRQSLGQGLEFLIYFQGNSAPDKSGLPSDRFSAERTGGSVSTLTIQRTQQEDSAVYLCASSVYNEQFFGPGTRLTVL.

In its sample, this clone was seen once. V usage is TRBV6-5 and J usage is TRBJ2-3; D perhaps matches TRBD2 (5 bases). Trimming removed 2 bases from V and 0 bases from J, with 9 bases in between. The V gene's germline CDR1 is MNHEY and CDR2 SVGAGI. CDR3 length: 15 residues. Written as DNA, the CDR3 is TGTGCCAGCAGTTACCGGCGGACTAGCACAGATACGCAGTATTTT. Encoded protein: CASSYRRTSTDTQYF.

The rearrangement joins TRBV6-5 to TRBJ2-7, with D perhaps TRBD1 (6 bases). This CDR3 has 15 residues. Germline V gives CDR1 MNHEY, CDR2 SVGAGI. Trimming cost V 5 bases and J 3 bases, with 17 bases left between them. This chain's CDR3 is CASSLPRTDNYEQYF. CDR3 nucleotide sequence: TGTGCCAGCAGTCTCCCACGGACAGACAACTACGAGCAGTACTTC.

The CDR3 DNA reads TGTGCCAGCACCTCGGGGGTAGTGAGGACCCAGTACTTC. Translating it yields CASTSGVVRTQYF. V and J are TRBV28 and TRBJ2-5; tentatively, D is TRBD2 (6 bases). Germline V gene lookup returns CDR1 MDHEN and CDR2 SYDVKM. Trimming took off 7 bases at V and 7 bases at J, with 16 bases between the two ends. The CDR3 runs to 13 residues.

The chain carries TRBV19 and TRBJ2-7; TRBD2 matches at 7 bases. The CDR3 runs to 16 residues. J lost 1 base, V lost 9 bases, and 15 bases had no gene match. Germline assignment: CDR1 LNHDA and CDR2 SQIVND (reference sequence). The CDR3 coding sequence is TGTGCCAGACCTTACGCTCCGCGGGAGAGGTCCTACGAGCAGTACTTC. The encoded protein is CARPYAPRERSYEQYF.

With regard to this clone: Within the sample, other DNA sequences also encode this same CDR3. This chain joins TRBV7-9 and TRBJ2-6, with unresolved D. CDR1 and CDR2 from the germline V gene are SEHNR and FQNEAQ (reference sequence). Trimming cost V 1 base and J 1 base, with 2 bases left between them. The CDR3 covers 14 residues. The CDR3 sequence: CASSLGSGANVLTF. The CDR3 DNA sequence: TGTGCCAGCAGCTTAGGGTCTGGGGCCAACGTCCTGACTTTC.

The chain has TRBV7-3 and TRBJ2-1; 14 bases are shared with TRBD2. This CDR3 is built from 20 residues. The germline CDR1 and CDR2 sequences are SGHTA and FQGTGA. V trimming: 4 bases; J trimming: 4 bases; junction bases outside the gene matches: 15. CDR3 in amino acids: CASSSPQGTSGRGTYNEQFF. The DNA for the CDR3 is TGTGCCAGCAGCTCACCCCAGGGGACTAGCGGGAGAGGGACATACAATGAGCAGTTCTTC.

Concerning this clone: At the DNA level, this CDR3 is encoded by other sequences in the same sample as well. This chain links TRBV18 with TRBJ2-5; TRBD1 matches 8 bases. Germline-derived CDR1 and CDR2 are KGHSH and LQKENI. The CDR3 is 13 amino acids. V gave up 6 bases and J gave up 4 bases; unmatched junction bases: 4. The CDR3 coding sequence is TGTGCCAGCTCCCCAGGGGGCACAGAGACCCAGTACTTC. Translation: CASSPGGTETQYF.

The V and J genes are TRBV6-6 and TRBJ2-7; 7 nucleotides match TRBD1. Germline V gives CDR1 MNHNY, CDR2 SVGAGI (reference sequence). Trimming removed 5 bases from V and 1 base from J; junction bases left unmatched: 5. This CDR3 region has 14 residues. The CDR3 loop is CASSIGTASYEQYF. The CDR3 bases are TGTGCCAGCAGTATCGGGACAGCTTCCTACGAGCAGTACTTC.

J is TRBJ2-1 and V is TRBV5-1; a weak D match, TRBD2 (6 bases). The germline gives CDR1 SGHRS, CDR2 YFSETQ. Trimming pared 7 bases from V and 2 bases from J, leaving 16 bases between. The CDR3 covers 15 residues. CDR3 region: CASLPAGWPYNEQFF. CDR3 coding DNA: TGCGCCAGCCTGCCTGCGGGGTGGCCCTACAATGAGCAGTTCTTC. Full variable domain (missing parts from reference TRBV5-1 and TRBJ2-1): KAGVTQTPRYLIKTRGQQVTLSCSPISGHRSVSWYQQTPGQGLQFLFEYFSETQRNKGNFPGRFSGRQFSNSRSEMNVSTLELGDSALYLCASLPAGWPYNEQFFGPGTRLTVL.

V and J are TRBV19 and TRBJ1-5; TRBD1 agrees at 9 bases. The CDR3 consists of 21 residues. Trimming at V came to 1 base and at J to 2 bases, leaving 18 bases not matched to a gene. Germline CDR1 and CDR2: LNHDA and SQIVND (reference sequence). CDR3 bases: TGTGCCAGTAGTATAGGTTTCAGAGAACAGGGGGCCCTGGCGGGCAATCAGCCCCAGCATTTT. This gives the protein CASSIGFREQGALAGNQPQHF.

The chain employs TRBV9 and TRBJ2-3, with D possibly being TRBD2 (6 bases). From germline, CDR1 is SGDLS and CDR2 YYNGEE. With 4 bases removed from V and 4 bases from J, the gap between germline ends came to 16 bases. The CDR3 runs to 15 residues. For the CDR3, the DNA is TGTGCCAGCAGCCTGGGCCTGACTAGTCCAGATACGCAGTATTTT. Protein: CASSLGLTSPDTQYF.

This rearrangement joins TRBV29-1 to TRBJ2-1; no reliable D call. The CDR3 is 13 amino acids. Germline V gene lookup returns CDR1 SQVTM and CDR2 ANQGSEA. The V end lost 4 bases, the J end lost 7 bases, and 14 bases lay between the germline ends. The CDR3 bases are TGCAGCGTTGCACAAATTAATAGGAATGAGCAGTTCTTC. Its protein is CSVAQINRNEQFF.

This chain joins TRBV5-4 and TRBJ2-5; no firm D call. The CDR3 consists of 13 residues. From germline, CDR1 is SGHNT and CDR2 YYREEE (reference sequence). The V gene lost 3 bases and the J gene lost 4 bases, with 10 bases spanning the gap. The CDR3 region is CASSSAPRETQYF. CDR3 DNA sequence: TGTGCCAGCAGCTCCGCCCCACGAGAGACCCAGTACTTC.

The rearrangement joins TRBV18 to TRBJ1-1; the match to TRBD1 covers 7 bases. V lost 3 bases to trimming and J lost 1 base; unmatched junction nucleotides: 14. This CDR3 comprises 18 residues. The germline V gene encodes CDR1 KGHSH and CDR2 LQKENI. Here the CDR3 DNA reads TGTGCCAGCTCACCCTTCTTTGGTATGGCAGGGGGGAACACTGAAGCTTTCTTT. This encodes CASSPFFGMAGGNTEAFF.

The chain recombines TRBV5-4 with TRBJ2-7; no clear D gene. The CDR3 consists of 14 residues. CDR1 and CDR2 (germline): SGHNT, YYREEE (reference sequence). Trimming took off 4 bases at V and 2 bases at J, with 13 bases between the two ends. The CDR3 here is CASSHKDDAYEQYF. CDR3 bases: TGTGCCAGCAGCCACAAGGACGATGCCTACGAGCAGTACTTC.

The chain carries TRBV29-1 and TRBJ2-3; the D gene is possibly TRBD1 (5 bases). The germline V gene encodes CDR1 SQVTM and CDR2 ANQGSEA. The CDR3 runs to 15 residues. V lost 4 bases and J 0 bases, leaving 14 bases between the germline ends. The CDR3 DNA sequence: TGCAGCGTTGGCAGGGTCCACCCTAGCACAGATACGCAGTATTTT. Amino acids: CSVGRVHPSTDTQYF.

The chain links TRBV10-3 to TRBJ2-7; 7 bases agree with TRBD1. In germline, CDR1 is ENHRY, CDR2 SYGVKD. The V gene end was trimmed by 6 bases and the J gene end by 3 bases; junction bases not matched to a gene: 8. The CDR3 consists of 14 residues. CDR3 amino acids: CAIRPGTVGYEQYF. For the CDR3, the DNA is TGTGCCATCAGACCCGGGACAGTCGGCTACGAGCAGTACTTC.